The 22 T cell receptor beta chains listed next were all sequenced from one sample in a study of control samples from healthy donors and cancer patients (dated by TCRdb to the early 2020s). The library came from the immunoSEQ multiplex PCR assay. Entries here come from immuneACCESS through TCRdb and include only in-frame sequences with V and J called. Some clones fail to appear in such tables; in the studies checked, an unresolved V gene covers under half of the shortfall, and the cause of the remainder is unknown. The sample contains about 48,000 clones, more than 85% of them found a single time. The ten largest clones capture around 24% of the sample. The source material was PBMCs. These receptors all stem from a woman aged 45-65 years with head and neck cancer.

The chain is built from TRBV15 and TRBJ1-4; the D gene is possibly TRBD1 (5 bases). From germline, CDR1 is LNHNV and CDR2 YYDKDF (reference sequence). V shed 1 base and J shed 5 bases, with 8 bases lying between them. This CDR3 has 14 amino acids. The CDR3 DNA follows: TGTGCCACCAGCAGAGGTCCAGGGAATGAAAAACTGTTTTTT. This codes for CATSRGPGNEKLFF.

The genes are TRBV7-2 and TRBJ1-4, with D possibly being TRBD1 (5 bases). V was trimmed by 2 bases and J by 6 bases, leaving 7 bases between them. The germline V gene has CDR1 SGHTA and CDR2 FQGNSA. The CDR3 is 13 amino acids. The CDR3 bases are TGTGCCAGCAGCTTAAGCAGGGATGAAAAACTGTTTTTT. It codes for CASSLSRDEKLFF.

The chain employs TRBV7-2 and TRBJ1-1; TRBD1 might be the D (6 bases). This CDR3 region has 16 residues. Looked up from germline, CDR1 is SGHTA and CDR2 is FQGNSA. Trimming removed 1 base from V and 5 bases from J, with 17 bases in between. This chain's CDR3 is CASSLVATGARTEAFF. The CDR3 nucleotides read TGTGCCAGCAGCTTAGTAGCGACGGGGGCGCGAACTGAAGCTTTCTTT.

This chain uses TRBV2 with TRBJ1-6; 8 bases are a match to TRBD1. This CDR3 contains 14 residues. V was pared by 5 bases and J by 9 bases, with 6 bases of the junction left unmatched. Germline V gene sequence: CDR1 SNHLY, CDR2 FYNNEI. Here the CDR3 reads CASSPPQGASPLHF. CDR3 in DNA: TGTGCCAGCAGTCCTCCGCAGGGGGCTTCACCCCTCCACTTT. The variable domain in full, with the rest retrieved from reference TRBV2 and TRBJ1-6, is EPEVTQTPSHQVTQMGQEVILRCVPISNHLYFYWYRQILGQKVEFLVSFYNNEISEKSEIFDDQFSVERPDGSNFTLKIRSTKLEDSAMYFCASSPPQGASPLHFGNGTRLTVT.

This clone was seen just once. J is TRBJ1-5 and V is TRBV4-1, with 9 bases identical to TRBD1. The CDR3 sequence is 16 residues long. The germline CDR1 and CDR2 sequences are MGHRA and YSYEKL. The ends lost 0 bases at V and 3 bases at J; junction bases unmatched: 3. Here the CDR3 reads CASSQEGTGNNQPQHF. The DNA of the CDR3 is TGCGCCAGCAGCCAAGAGGGGACAGGGAACAATCAGCCCCAGCATTTT.

The CDR3 protein is CASSQDLRAQTSGANVLTF. In DNA form, the CDR3 reads TGCGCCAGCAGCCAAGATCTTAGGGCCCAGACCTCTGGGGCCAACGTCCTGACTTTC. V and J are TRBV4-3 and TRBJ2-6, with D hard to call. Germline assignment: CDR1 LGHNA and CDR2 YSLEER. Deletions cut 0 bases from V and 0 bases from J, with 15 bases between. This CDR3 is built from 19 residues.

V and J are TRBV10-3 and TRBJ1-2; D not resolved. Looked up from germline, CDR1 is ENHRY and CDR2 is SYGVKD. Trimming cost V 0 bases and J 8 bases, with 19 bases left between them. The CDR3 has 16 amino acids. The CDR3 loop is CAISESWEHTKSGYTF. CDR3 sequence (DNA): TGTGCCATCAGTGAGTCTTGGGAACATACCAAGAGCGGCTACACCTTC.

The chain employs TRBV7-9 and TRBJ1-1; D gene uncertain. Trimming removed 5 bases from V and 0 bases from J, with 10 bases in between. Germline assignment: CDR1 SEHNR and CDR2 FQNEAQ (reference sequence). This CDR3 has 14 amino acids. DNA of the CDR3: TGTGCCAGCAGCCAGGAGCCCATGAACACTGAAGCTTTCTTT. Translated: CASSQEPMNTEAFF.

The V gene is TRBV2, the J gene TRBJ1-4, with 11 bases fitting TRBD1. V shed 4 bases, J shed 5 bases, and the junction held 3 bases outside the gene matches. Germline CDR1 and CDR2: SNHLY and FYNNEI. CDR3 length: 15 amino acids. The CDR3 sequence is CASSAGTGGNEKLFF. CDR3 DNA: TGTGCCAGCAGTGCCGGGACAGGGGGAAATGAAAAACTGTTTTTT.

The rearrangement uses TRBV20-1 and TRBJ2-7; 9 nucleotides agree with TRBD1. Germline-derived CDR1 and CDR2 are DFQATT and SNEGSKA (reference sequence). The CDR3 runs to 16 residues. The ends lost 3 bases at V and 3 bases at J; junction bases unmatched: 12. DNA for the CDR3: TGCAGTGCTAGTCTGGGACAGGGCTCGTTAGGCTACGAGCAGTACTTC. Its translation: CSASLGQGSLGYEQYF.

The chain is built from TRBV5-1 and TRBJ1-5; TRBD1 aligns across 8 bases. The ends lost 0 bases at V and 7 bases at J; junction bases unmatched: 6. The length of the CDR3 is 15 residues. CDR1 is SGHRS, CDR2 YFSETQ, per germline. CDR3 region: CASSLAAGGRQPQHF. The DNA for the CDR3 is TGCGCCAGCAGCTTGGCGGCAGGGGGCAGGCAGCCCCAGCATTTT. The full variable domain, completed using reference TRBV5-1 and TRBJ1-5, is KAGVTQTPRYLIKTRGQQVTLSCSPISGHRSVSWYQQTPGQGLQFLFEYFSETQRNKGNFPGRFSGRQFSNSRSEMNVSTLELGDSALYLCASSLAAGGRQPQHFGDGTRLSIL.

The chain has TRBV7-2 and TRBJ2-2; the match to TRBD2 covers 10 bases. The CDR3 contains 16 residues. Germline trimming cut 3 bases from V and 5 bases from J; bases unmatched to any gene: 6. Germline V gene data show CDR1 as SGHTA and CDR2 as FQGNSA. CDR3 coding DNA: TGTGCCAGCAGCTTCAGAGCGGGGGGGCTTACCGGGGAGCTGTTTTTT. Translating it yields CASSFRAGGLTGELFF.

This chain connects TRBV6-5 to TRBJ2-7, with 8 bases matching TRBD2. The CDR3 loop spans 14 amino acids. CDR1 is MNHEY and CDR2 is SVGAGI in the germline V gene. V trimming: 5 bases; J trimming: 7 bases; junction bases outside the gene matches: 10. CDR3 bases: TGTGCCAGCAGTACCCTACGCCGGGGGGGTGAGCAGTACTTC. Translation gives CASSTLRRGGEQYF.

The V and J genes are TRBV10-3 and TRBJ2-5; weak D call: TRBD2 (5 bases). V lost 2 bases and J 3 bases, leaving 13 bases between the germline ends. CDR3 length: 15 amino acids. Germline-derived CDR1 and CDR2 are ENHRY and SYGVKD. CDR3 in DNA: TGTGCCATCAGTGAGCCTGGAGGCAGCGAAGAGACCCAGTACTTC. This gives the protein CAISEPGGSEETQYF.

This chain connects TRBV7-9 to TRBJ2-7; TRBD1 agrees at 9 bases. There are 15 residues in the CDR3. J lost 0 bases, V lost 4 bases, and 4 bases had no gene match. Germline V gene lookup returns CDR1 SEHNR and CDR2 FQNEAQ (reference sequence). Here the CDR3 reads CASSSGTGSSYEQYF. The CDR3 bases are TGTGCCAGCAGCTCAGGGACAGGGAGCTCCTACGAGCAGTACTTC.

This chain uses TRBV1 with TRBJ2-1; TRBD2, the table's D call, was not compared with the DNA. TRBV1 is marked as a pseudogene. The CDR3 sequence is 17 residues long. The CDR3 bases are TGCACCAGCAGCCCTAGTGGACTAGCGTCAACCTACAATGAGCAGTTCTTC. This encodes CTSSPSGLASTYNEQFF.

The rearrangement joins TRBV10-1 to TRBJ1-1; D is undetermined. The germline V gene has CDR1 WNHNN and CDR2 SYGVQD (reference sequence). V lost 6 bases, J lost 2 bases, and 10 bases lay in between. The CDR3 spans 13 residues. The CDR3 DNA is TGCGCCAGCAGCCCGACCGTTAACACTGAAGCTTTCTTT. It codes for CASSPTVNTEAFF.

This chain connects TRBV15 to TRBJ1-1; D unresolved. The CDR3 sequence is 16 residues long. The V and J ends lost 1 base and 0 bases respectively, with 12 bases between them. Germline-derived CDR1 and CDR2 are LNHNV and YYDKDF (reference sequence). The CDR3 protein is CATSRGTDEMNTEAFF. The DNA for the CDR3 is TGTGCCACCAGCAGAGGAACAGATGAAATGAACACTGAAGCTTTCTTT.

This chain uses TRBV2 with TRBJ2-5; 7 nucleotides agree with TRBD1. The germline V gene has CDR1 SNHLY and CDR2 FYNNEI. The CDR3 consists of 14 residues. The ends lost 4 bases at V and 1 base at J; junction bases unmatched: 3. DNA for the CDR3: TGTGCCAGCAGTGCTTGGACAGGCCAAGAGACCCAGTACTTC. Protein: CASSAWTGQETQYF.

This chain connects TRBV15 to TRBJ2-1, with D possibly called TRBD1 or TRBD2 (5 bases each). Trimming took 8 bases from V and 4 from J, leaving 15 bases between them. Germline V gives CDR1 LNHNV, CDR2 YYDKDF (reference sequence). The CDR3 consists of 14 residues. The CDR3 DNA reads as TGTGCCACCTCTCCAGGGAGCGCTTACAATGAGCAGTTCTTC. This codes for CATSPGSAYNEQFF.

This chain connects TRBV5-1 to TRBJ2-2; D is undetermined. Trimming pared 4 bases from V and 4 bases from J, leaving 17 bases between. This CDR3 has 16 amino acids. Per germline, CDR1 SGHRS and CDR2 YFSETQ. The CDR3 nucleotides are TGCGCCAGCAGCGCGTACGGGCATAAAGGCACCGGGGAGCTGTTTTTT. As protein: CASSAYGHKGTGELFF.

This clone occurred once. Written as DNA, the CDR3 is TGCGCCAGCAGCTTGGAGTTCTCTGGAAACACCATATATTTT. It codes for CASSLEFSGNTIYF. The chain combines TRBV5-1 with TRBJ1-3; D is unresolved. Between the trimmed V and J ends, which lost 0 bases and 0 bases, there was a span of 4 bases. The CDR3 is made up of 14 amino acids. CDR1 SGHRS and CDR2 YFSETQ come from the germline V gene.